This record looks at one T cell receptor (beta chain) sequence and its context. The specificity of this receptor is unknown. The sample holds no much larger clone one base away, and base qualities are not on file. This sample is drawn from a study of blood T cell repertoires in COVID-19 (dated by TCRdb to the early 2020s). Regarding the research as a whole: The collaborator samples originated in the United States, Italy and Spain and spanned the acute and convalescent phases of COVID-19. The prospective study material was composed of cDNA or gDNA derived from T cells, B-cell-depleted T cells, or PBMCs. The repertoires were released in a freely available public database intended as a resource for research on the immune response to SARS-CoV-2. HLA class I and class II types, where available, came from metadata supplied by the sample provider rather than from assay-based typing. The dataset comprised deeply sampled blood TCRbeta repertoires from subjects exposed to, actively infected with, or recovered from COVID-19. The sample metadata nearly always contained a de-identified subject ID, COVID-19 status, age in years and sex. The samples were drawn from two sources: the first 160 participants of the ongoing ImmuneRACE study, and over 1,000 subjects contributed by 6 global collaborators.

From the cysteine up to the phenylalanine, the CDR3 has a length of 15 residues. Only CDR3 DNA remains: 45 bases, in frame from the first base. Deletion took 1 base off V and 2 bases off J, with a span of 10 bases between the germline ends. For CDR1 and CDR2, the germline V gene lists LGHNA and YSLEER. The collaborating institutions used their own protocols to collect whole blood in K2EDTA tubes. For TCRbeta analysis, collaborators shipped samples as frozen whole blood, isolated PBMCs, or DNA extracted from either of those sample types. TCRbeta CDR3 regions were amplified from genomic DNA using the immunoSEQ Assay, a bias-controlled multiplex PCR. The paper's processing steps were these. The number of nucleated cells in each sample was estimated by amplification of reference gene primers within the assay. To quantify the absolute abundance of each unique TCRbeta CDR3 rearrangement, sequence reads were collapsed and filtered. Productive Simpson clonality was computed per sample as the square root of Simpson's diversity index over productive rearrangements. The source is immuneACCESS, and TCRdb retained only in-frame sequences with V and J called. Part of the clones is not carried over; for the studies checked, unresolved V genes explain less than half of this, and the remainder is unexplained. From that table come the V and J calls and clone size; the DNA was used to work out D and trimming. Present in this sample are roughly 200,000 clones, roughly 84% of which were seen just once. The biggest ten clones account for about 4.4% of the sample.

The research as a whole found: The amount of clinical and demographic metadata varied by source and participant and was provided uncurated.

Specimen: peripheral blood. This receptor was taken from a man aged 50-60 years with active or convalescent COVID-19. This sequence uses TRBV4-3 and TRBJ2-3, with the D gene too uncertain to name. At the DNA level, the sequence is TGCGCCAGCAGCCAAGGACGGAGCCCCACAGATACGCAGTATTTT. This sequence encodes CASSQGRSPTDTQYF.